Listed below are T cell receptor beta chains from one sample, sequenced in a study of CD8+ T cells in alopecia areata. The assay was immunoSEQ multiplex PCR, and TCRdb's table has in-frame clones only and misses some. The sample yields around 200,000 clones, roughly 61% seen once. Material: CD8+ T cells sorted from blood, obtained at week 24, from a patient treated with tofacitinib. Receptors were obtained from a human donor with alopecia areata. Each CDR3 is given without its conserved first and last residue.

TRBJ2-7 | TRBV2 | ASSRYEQY
TRBJ2-3 | TRBV2 | ASSEARYSGGAGDTQY
TRBJ1-5 | TRBV25-1 | ASSPSGQREPQH
TRBJ2-1 | TRBV5-6 | ASSPGTANEQF
TRBJ2-2 | TRBV29-1 | SVTGQTGELF
TRBJ1-1 | TRBV13 | ASSYQQGRGAF
TRBJ2-7 | TRBV15 | ATSRGYEQY
TRBJ2-2 | TRBV30 | AWTRLAGPTPGELF
TRBJ2-7 | TRBV5-6 | ASSLGWTYEQY
TRBJ1-1 | TRBV7-9 | ASRPKVDNTEAF
TRBJ1-2 | TRBV29-1 | SVDRGAEGYT
TRBJ1-3 | TRBV10-3 | AISRTGGFGNTIY
TRBJ2-5 | TRBV2 | ASSGEQETQY
TRBJ2-3 | TRBV7-2 | ASTTAGFRTDTQY
TRBJ1-4 | TRBV2 | ASSGTAGPRF
TRBJ2-7 | TRBV29-1 | SVFAPDTSLSYEQY
TRBJ1-1 | TRBV2 | ASSPWVGGSGTEAF
TRBJ2-7 | TRBV23-1 | ASSMRGLAEYEQY
TRBJ2-7 | TRBV6-1 | ASTGYEQY
TRBJ2-3 | TRBV20-1 | SASATTQY
TRBJ2-1 | TRBV7-9 | ASTPGTYSYNEQF
TRBJ1-5 | TRBV2 | ASSPGGTNQPQH
TRBJ2-7 | TRBV6-5 | ASSYNVPDRTYEQY
TRBJ1-1 | TRBV15 | ATSNGQTMNTEAF
TRBJ2-1 | TRBV7-3 | ASSLASHNEQF
TRBJ1-2 | TRBV29-1 | SEASLSGYGYT
TRBJ1-1 | TRBV7-9 | ASSPIGRVEAF
TRBJ2-7 | TRBV13 | ASSLGRSSYEQY
TRBJ2-4 | TRBV7-9 | ASSAPDSHIQY
TRBJ1-5 | TRBV13 | ASSLGINQPQH
TRBJ1-2 | TRBV6-6 | ASSFSAVYGYT